The clone carrying this T cell receptor beta chain was seen repeatedly, ten times or more. Its matching antigen is unknown. Bulk TCR libraries were made with methods that had been previously described and with listed TCR primers. TCRdb re-analysed the PCR reads in MiXCR, keeping a single row per CDR3 protein. Of about 54,000 distinct CDR3 sequences in the sample, almost 25% are singletons; the top ten hold 1.9%. With RNA at 10%, 30% or 50%, naive CD8 libraries came from approximately 20,000 to 980,000 sorted cells. These data are taken from a study of molecular identifiers for immune sequencing clone quantification. Findings and caveats of the study: Clones that exceeded 20 RNA copies held over 97% of effector molecules, yet under 1% in naive cells.

With V trimmed by 0 bases and J by 6 bases, 3 bases remained unmatched. This CDR3 contains 15 residues. Germline CDR1 is SGHDT and CDR2 is YYEEEE. The TCR sequence derives from a human donor in good health. Some libraries in this study had Jurkat cell RNA spiked in. Sample: naive CD8+ T cells from blood, with Jurkat cell RNA spiked in. Regarding subset: FACS-sorted CD8+CD4-CCR7+CD45RA+ naive T cells. The chain recombines TRBV5-6 with TRBJ1-6; the match to TRBD1 covers 7 bases. The CDR3, as DNA: TGTGCCAGCAGCTTGGACAGGGGAGTTAATTCACCCCTCCACTTT. As protein: CASSLDRGVNSPLHF.